A single sample gave rise to the 32 T cell receptor beta chains below, sequenced in a study of blood T cell repertoires in COVID-19 (dated by TCRdb to about 2020). Libraries were built with the immunoSEQ multiplex PCR assay. TCRdb carries this immuneACCESS record with in-frame sequences only. Its versions omit some clonotypes, under half of them owing to an unresolved V gene in the studies checked, with the rest unexplained. This sample has more than 90,000 clones in its table, and 87% of those were observed once. The biggest ten clones account for more than 6% of the sample. Sequenced: peripheral blood. Every receptor here comes from a human donor in a cohort sampled during active COVID-19.

The gene calls are TRBV7-6 and TRBJ2-7; 10 positions agree with TRBD2. This CDR3 is 16 amino acids long. J lost 2 bases, V lost 3 bases, and 7 bases had no gene match. Germline V lookup: CDR1 SGHVS, CDR2 FNYEAQ. The CDR3 DNA is TGTGCCAGCAGCTTCGGGGCCAGCGGGAGGGCCTACGAGCAGTACTTC. This codes for CASSFGASGRAYEQYF.

The chain recombines TRBV6-2 or TRBV6-3 with TRBJ2-1; 13 bases line up with TRBD2. V lost 3 bases to trimming and J lost 0 bases; unmatched junction nucleotides: 5. This CDR3 contains 18 residues. Germline lookup yields CDR1 MNHEY and CDR2 SVGEGT. The CDR3 coding sequence is TGTGCCAGCAGTTATGGACTAGCGGGAGCCTCCTCCTACAATGAGCAGTTCTTC. Amino acids: CASSYGLAGASSYNEQFF.

The chain recombines TRBV19 with TRBJ1-5; D perhaps matches TRBD1 (6 bases). The CDR3 loop spans 14 amino acids. Trimming stripped 7 bases from V and 1 base from J, with 11 bases between. Germline CDR1 LNHDA, CDR2 SQIVND (reference sequence). CDR3 residues: CASTTTGSNQPQHF. CDR3 in DNA: TGTGCCAGTACCACAACAGGGAGCAATCAGCCCCAGCATTTT.

The V call is TRBV4-1, the J call TRBJ1-6, with no clear D. Germline V lookup: CDR1 MGHRA, CDR2 YSYEKL. This CDR3 contains 15 residues. V was trimmed by 4 bases and J by 7 bases, leaving 14 bases between them. The CDR3 sequence is CASSLPRPPNSPLHF. As DNA, the CDR3 is TGCGCCAGCAGCCTCCCTAGGCCTCCGAATTCACCCCTCCACTTT.

The chain has TRBV28 and TRBJ1-2; no firm D call. Germline CDR1 is MDHEN and CDR2 is SYDVKM. The CDR3 is 15 amino acids. Trimming left V 3 bases short and J 8 bases short, with 19 bases between. The CDR3 here is CASSFVLGRVSGYTF. CDR3 in DNA: TGTGCCAGCAGTTTTGTCCTCGGCCGGGTGAGCGGCTACACCTTC.

This clone was observed a few times. The rearrangement links TRBV5-6 to TRBJ2-7; TRBD1 matches at 9 bases. V dropped 4 bases and J dropped 2; count of bases not matched to a gene: 7. The CDR3 is 15 amino acids. CDR1 is SGHDT, CDR2 YYEEEE, per germline. CDR3 sequence: CASSPDRGKPYEQYF. DNA for the CDR3: TGTGCCAGCAGCCCGGACAGGGGAAAGCCCTACGAGCAGTACTTC.

CDR3: CATSRTTRGRYNEQFF. The CDR3 nucleotides are TGTGCCACCAGCAGAACCACCAGGGGGCGCTACAATGAGCAGTTCTTC. V usage is TRBV15 and J usage is TRBJ2-1; 8 bases are shared with TRBD1. CDR1 and CDR2 (germline): LNHNV, YYDKDF (reference sequence). The CDR3 contains 16 residues. V trimming: 2 bases; J trimming: 3 bases; junction bases outside the gene matches: 6.

On this clone itself: An end of the junction does not agree with germline; a read error may underlie this. V gene TRBV28 combines with J gene TRBJ2-7; TRBD2 is a possible D gene (5 bases). The germline V gene encodes CDR1 MDHEN and CDR2 SYDVKM. This CDR3 has 17 residues. CDR3 nucleotides: TGTGCCAGCAATTTAAGCAAGGGCGGGCTTGCTTTTTACGAGCAGTACTTC. This codes for CASNLSKGGLAFYEQYF.

The chain uses TRBV5-8 and TRBJ1-3; TRBD1 matches at 10 bases. This CDR3 spans 15 amino acids. Germline V lookup: CDR1 SGHTS, CDR2 YDEGEE. V shed 3 bases, J shed 3 bases, and the junction held 3 bases outside the gene matches. The CDR3: CASSSTGGYGNTIYF. The CDR3 bases are TGTGCCAGCAGCTCGACAGGGGGCTATGGAAACACCATATATTTT.

This clone appeared a single time. A read error may produce the germline difference seen at one junction end. This chain links TRBV7-8 with TRBJ1-6, with 7 bases identical to TRBD1. Germline V gene sequence: CDR1 SGHVS, CDR2 FQNEAQ. CDR3 size: 18 residues. CDR3 in DNA: TGTGCCAGCAGCATAGCGGCGACAGGGAACTCCTATAATTCACCCCTCCACTTT. Protein product: CASSIAATGNSYNSPLHF.

The chain recombines TRBV18 with TRBJ2-5, with 8 bases aligning to TRBD2. Trimming took 2 bases from V and 5 from J; bases not matched to a gene: 7. Per germline, CDR1 KGHSH and CDR2 LQKENI. CDR3 length equals 15 residues. Here the CDR3 reads CASSPSPSGSETQYF. The CDR3 bases are TGTGCCAGCTCACCATCTCCGAGCGGGAGCGAGACCCAGTACTTC.

This sequence joins TRBV29-1 and TRBJ1-6; tentatively, D is TRBD1 (6 bases). Germline loops: CDR1 SQVTM, CDR2 ANQGSEA. Trimming cost V 5 bases and J 7 bases, with 12 bases left between them. The CDR3 has 13 residues. The CDR3 is CSVSGGRNSPLHF. The CDR3 DNA reads as TGCAGCGTTAGCGGGGGCCGAAATTCACCCCTCCACTTT.

The chain is built from TRBV5-4 and TRBJ1-1; the D gene is possibly TRBD1 (5 bases). This CDR3 is 14 amino acids long. V was cut by 4 bases and J by 1 base, with 11 bases left in between. Germline V gene sequence: CDR1 SGHNT, CDR2 YYREEE (reference sequence). This CDR3 is CASSTQDRNTEAFF. The DNA for the CDR3 is TGTGCCAGCAGCACCCAAGACAGGAACACTGAAGCTTTCTTT.

The gene calls are TRBV5-6 and TRBJ1-1; TRBD1 agrees at 10 bases. This CDR3 is built from 16 residues. Germline V gene data show CDR1 as SGHDT and CDR2 as YYEEEE. V trimming: 9 bases; J trimming: 0 bases; junction bases outside the gene matches: 11. CDR3 DNA: TGTGCCACCCGCTCCTTGACAGGGGGCATGAACACTGAAGCTTTCTTT. Protein product: CATRSLTGGMNTEAFF.

This chain joins TRBV21-1 and TRBJ2-5; TRBD2 is taken as the D call from the table, unchecked against the DNA. TRBV21-1 is a documented pseudogene. The length of the CDR3 is 19 residues. As DNA, the CDR3 is TGTGCCAGCAGCTTACAGGGATTGGGACTAGCGGGAGGAGAGGAGACCCAGTACTTC. Its protein product is CASSLQGLGLAGGEETQYF.

This clone was observed a single time. The V call is TRBV10-2, the J call TRBJ1-1, with D possibly being TRBD1 (5 bases). There are 11 residues in the CDR3. CDR1 and CDR2 (germline): WSHSY, SAAADI. V lost 10 bases and J lost 11, with 17 bases in between. CDR3 loop: CATVGGGWAFF. DNA of the CDR3: TGCGCCACCGTGGGGGGAGGGTGGGCTTTCTTT.

This CDR3 reads CASSVDRAGQDTEAFF. DNA for the CDR3: TGTGCCAGCAGCGTGGACAGGGCTGGGCAGGACACTGAAGCTTTCTTT. The genes are TRBV7-8 and TRBJ1-1; TRBD1 matches 8 bases. This CDR3 comprises 16 residues. From germline, CDR1 is SGHVS and CDR2 FQNEAQ. The V gene end was trimmed by 5 bases and the J gene end by 3 bases; junction bases not matched to a gene: 11.

The chain carries TRBV6-2 or TRBV6-3 and TRBJ2-7; 11 bases agree with TRBD2. J gave up 3 bases and V 5 bases, and 6 bases lay outside the gene matches. Germline assignment: CDR1 MNHEY and CDR2 SVGEGT. CDR3 length equals 15 residues. CDR3: CASSPPGTSGYEQYF. The CDR3 DNA is TGTGCCAGCAGTCCCCCCGGGACTAGCGGCTACGAGCAGTACTTC.

This chain connects TRBV5-1 to TRBJ2-7; 7 bases match TRBD2. CDR1 is SGHRS, CDR2 YFSETQ, per germline. The CDR3 sequence is 15 residues long. Losses at the gene ends were 1 base for V and 0 bases for J; bases not matched to a gene: 4. DNA for the CDR3: TGCGCCAGCAGCTTGTCCCCTAGCGGCTCCTACGAGCAGTACTTC. As protein: CASSLSPSGSYEQYF.

The chain links TRBV5-1 to TRBJ2-5, with unresolved D. Per germline, CDR1 SGHRS and CDR2 YFSETQ. This CDR3 has 14 residues. V gave up 4 bases and J gave up 4 bases, with 14 bases separating them. The CDR3 protein is CASSIHRRGETQYF. Written as DNA, the CDR3 is TGCGCCAGCAGCATACATCGGCGCGGAGAGACCCAGTACTTC.

V is TRBV7-6 and J is TRBJ2-7, with 13 bases that match TRBD2. Unmatched junction bases numbered 8, after V lost 1 base and J lost 2 bases. CDR1 and CDR2 from the germline V gene are SGHVS and FNYEAQ. The CDR3 extends over 18 amino acids. The CDR3 spells CASSLGTLAGGHTYEQYF. The CDR3 DNA reads as TGTGCCAGCAGCTTAGGTACACTAGCGGGAGGGCACACCTACGAGCAGTACTTC.

The chain joins TRBV12-5 to TRBJ1-4, with a possible D match to TRBD1 (5 bases). Per the germline V gene, CDR1 is LGHNT and CDR2 is FRNRAP. V dropped 4 bases and J dropped 7 bases, with 19 bases sitting between them. This CDR3 is built from 16 residues. The CDR3 DNA is TGTGCTAGTGGTTCCACTCAAGACCGGGGGAGTGAAAAACTGTTTTTT. It codes for CASGSTQDRGSEKLFF.

The chain links TRBV2 to TRBJ1-2; 9 bases fit TRBD1. CDR1 and CDR2 from the germline V gene are SNHLY and FYNNEI. With V trimmed by 7 bases and J by 8 bases, 8 bases remained unmatched. The CDR3 runs 13 residues. DNA for the CDR3: TGTGCCAGCATGACACAGGGGGCGTCCGGCTACACCTTC. Translated: CASMTQGASGYTF.

There are a few counts of this clone. The rearrangement joins TRBV27 to TRBJ2-1; D gene uncertain. V lost 8 bases and J lost 10, with 15 bases in between. Germline lookup yields CDR1 MNHEY and CDR2 SMNVEV (reference sequence). The CDR3 has 12 residues. CDR3 DNA: TGTGCCAGCCCCCTCCCAGTGGGCGAGCAGTTCTTC. It encodes CASPLPVGEQFF.

The chain uses TRBV3-1 (or the pseudogene TRBV3-2) and TRBJ2-5; 8 bases fit TRBD2. The CDR3 consists of 17 residues. Per germline, CDR1 LGHDT and CDR2 YNNKEL (reference sequence). Trimming removed 4 bases from V and 4 bases from J; junction bases left unmatched: 14. CDR3 amino acids: CASSPRLLLGGGETQYF. DNA for the CDR3: TGTGCCAGCAGCCCCAGACTCCTTCTCGGGGGGGGAGAGACCCAGTACTTC.

The chain carries TRBV25-1 and TRBJ1-4; 8 bases match TRBD1. The CDR3 has 16 amino acids. The ends lost 1 base at V and 8 bases at J; junction bases unmatched: 9. Germline V gene sequence: CDR1 MGHDK, CDR2 SYGVNS. CDR3: CASSELSRTGREKLFF. The CDR3 coding sequence is TGTGCCAGCAGTGAATTATCTCGGACAGGGCGAGAAAAACTGTTTTTT.

The chain carries TRBV6-6 and TRBJ1-2, with D maybe TRBD1 (6 bases). Germline V gene sequence: CDR1 MNHNY, CDR2 SVGAGI (reference sequence). The CDR3 contains 15 residues. With 4 bases removed from V and 4 bases from J, the gap between germline ends came to 16 bases. CDR3: CASSSSKGHGYGYTF. In DNA, the CDR3 is TGTGCCAGCAGTTCATCAAAGGGACATGGCTATGGCTACACCTTC.

The chain couples TRBV2 to TRBJ1-2; 8 positions agree with TRBD1. CDR1 is SNHLY, CDR2 FYNNEI, per germline. The CDR3 totals 15 residues. After removal of 2 bases from V and 1 base from J, the junction contained 3 bases not matched to a gene. CDR3 residues: CASSEQGAFNYGYTF. CDR3 bases: TGTGCCAGCAGTGAACAGGGGGCATTTAACTATGGCTACACCTTC.

J is TRBJ1-1 and V is TRBV5-4; 10 bases line up with TRBD1. The CDR3 sequence is 15 residues long. Per the germline V gene, CDR1 is SGHNT and CDR2 is YYREEE (reference sequence). The ends lost 4 bases at V and 3 bases at J; junction bases unmatched: 6. CDR3 bases: TGTGCCAGCAGCGCAGCCGGGACAGGGGACACTGAAGCTTTCTTT. As protein: CASSAAGTGDTEAFF.

J is TRBJ1-2 and V is TRBV18, with D tentatively TRBD1 (5 bases). Germline V gene sequence: CDR1 KGHSH, CDR2 LQKENI. The CDR3 runs to 14 residues. V lost 3 bases and J 0 bases, leaving 8 bases between the germline ends. The CDR3 spells CASSPAGANYGYTF. The CDR3 nucleotides are TGTGCCAGCTCACCGGCGGGGGCTAACTATGGCTACACCTTC.

The chain links TRBV10-3 to TRBJ2-1, with D possibly being TRBD2 (5 bases). Germline CDR1 ENHRY, CDR2 SYGVKD. The CDR3 length is 15 residues. The V gene lost 8 bases and the J gene lost 0 bases, with 14 bases spanning the gap. CDR3 sequence reads: CAIGPARDSYNEQFF. The CDR3 DNA reads as TGTGCCATCGGTCCAGCGAGGGACTCCTACAATGAGCAGTTCTTC.

The rearrangement uses TRBV28 and TRBJ1-4; 10 bases agree with TRBD1. V trimming: 4 bases; J trimming: 7 bases; junction bases outside the gene matches: 6. Germline lookup yields CDR1 MDHEN and CDR2 SYDVKM. The CDR3 is 15 amino acids. CDR3 residues: CASSSDRGRGEKLFF. The DNA of the CDR3 is TGTGCCAGCAGTTCCGACAGGGGGCGCGGTGAAAAACTGTTTTTT.